This TCR beta chain is drawn from a study of blood T cell repertoires in COVID-19. The CDR3 length is 12 residues. Germline V gene sequence: CDR1 SQVTM, CDR2 ANQGSEA. Trimming left V 7 bases short and J 6 bases short, with 16 bases between. Sequenced by immunoSEQ multiplex PCR; TCRdb stores in-frame clones only, minus some. The sample includes fewer than 200,000 clones, approximately 79% of them seen just once. The rearrangement uses TRBV29-1 and TRBJ2-7; D is possibly TRBD2 (7 bases). This TCR came from a woman aged 80 or older with acute or convalescent COVID-19. The sample taken for sequencing was peripheral blood. The CDR3 DNA is TGCAGCGCCCGGACGGGGGGCGGCGAGCAGTACTTC. It codes for CSARTGGGEQYF.